The 22 T cell receptor beta chains listed next were all sequenced from one sample in a study of blood T cells in healthy people across ages. Primers used in a second PCR of roughly 6 to 11 cycles were a sample-barcoded 5' primer and a J-beta primer mix. TCRdb itself ran the 5' RACE reads through MiXCR, one entry per CDR3 protein. The sample includes about a million distinct CDR3 sequences, roughly two fifths of them seen just once. The sequenced sample was blood. These receptors came from a man between 18 and 35 years old in good health.

This clonotype was found once. DNA for the CDR3: TGCAGCGTTGATGGGGGTCGGAAGGGCTATGGCTACACCTTC. Translated: CSVDGGRKGYGYTF. J is TRBJ1-2 and V is TRBV29-1; D is possibly TRBD1 (5 bases). CDR3 length equals 14 residues. Trimming pared 3 bases from V and 4 bases from J, leaving 15 bases between. Germline V gene sequence: CDR1 SQVTM, CDR2 ANQGSEA.

This clonotype occurred a few times. The chain is built from TRBV12-3 or TRBV12-4 and TRBJ2-3; D possibly uses TRBD1 or TRBD2 (5 bases each). The V end was cut by 5 bases, the J end by 3 bases, with 18 bases between. The CDR3 length is 16 residues. In DNA form, the CDR3 reads TGTGCCAGCAGTCCCCGAGGGGTGCTTCATACAGATACGCAGTATTTT. The encoded protein is CASSPRGVLHTDTQYF.

This clonotype was counted between two and nine times. V and J are TRBV29-1 and TRBJ1-1; 7 positions agree with TRBD1. Germline CDR1 is SQVTM and CDR2 is ANQGSEA. The CDR3 has 12 residues. Unmatched junction bases numbered 3, after V lost 5 bases and J lost 3 bases. The DNA for the CDR3 is TGCAGCGTTCGACAGGGTTACACTGAAGCTTTCTTT. Its protein is CSVRQGYTEAFF.

The chain couples TRBV14 to TRBJ1-2, with D perhaps TRBD1 (5 bases). The CDR3 totals 17 residues. V lost 3 bases to trimming and J lost 1 base, with 18 bases between them. Germline values: CDR1 SGHDN, CDR2 FVKESK. In DNA form, the CDR3 reads TGTGCCAGCAGCCAGACGGGGGACGCCGGACGTAACTATGGCTACACCTTC. Protein sequence: CASSQTGDAGRNYGYTF.

The chain couples TRBV4-1 to TRBJ1-1, with TRBD1 identical over 10 bases. V was clipped by 2 bases and J by 1 base; unmatched bases: 10. The V gene's germline CDR1 is MGHRA and CDR2 YSYEKL. The CDR3 has 18 residues. The CDR3 spells CASSQTPGTGDGNTEAFF. The DNA for the CDR3 is TGCGCCAGCAGCCAAACCCCCGGGACAGGGGATGGGAACACTGAAGCTTTCTTT.

This clonotype was seen a few times. The V gene is TRBV10-3, the J gene TRBJ2-7; 9 bases are shared with TRBD1. This CDR3 has 16 residues. Trimming took 4 bases from V and 4 from J; bases not matched to a gene: 11. From germline, CDR1 is ENHRY and CDR2 SYGVKD. The CDR3 region is CAISATGGQGYYEQYF. CDR3 coding DNA: TGTGCCATCAGTGCCACAGGGGGACAGGGCTATTACGAGCAGTACTTC.

This chain links TRBV5-4 with TRBJ2-3, with TRBD2 matching over 15 bases. Trimming at V came to 1 base and at J to 6 bases, leaving 6 bases not matched to a gene. This CDR3 contains 17 residues. Per germline, CDR1 SGHNT and CDR2 YYREEE (reference sequence). The CDR3 region is CASSLRTSGGAVDTQYF. The CDR3 nucleotides read TGTGCCAGCAGCTTGCGGACTAGCGGGGGGGCCGTTGATACGCAGTATTTT.

This chain connects TRBV12-3 or TRBV12-4 to TRBJ1-2; 8 nucleotides line up with TRBD1. The CDR3 length is 15 residues. J lost 0 bases, V lost 4 bases, and 4 bases had no gene match. The CDR3 loop is CASSYRDRPNYGYTF. In DNA form, the CDR3 reads TGTGCCAGCAGTTACCGGGACAGGCCTAACTATGGCTACACCTTC.

J is TRBJ2-5 and V is TRBV11-2, with 8 bases that match TRBD2. J gave up 11 bases and V 2 bases, and 13 bases lay outside the gene matches. This CDR3 spans 15 amino acids. Germline V CDR1 and CDR2: SGHAT, FQNNGV. CDR3 coding DNA: TGTGCCAGCAGCTTACTCGCGGGGGGAGGAAACACTCAGTACTTC. It codes for CASSLLAGGGNTQYF.

This sequence joins TRBV5-5 and TRBJ1-5; D unclear. With 0 bases removed from V and 6 bases from J, the gap between germline ends came to 7 bases. The CDR3 contains 13 residues. CDR1 SGHKS and CDR2 YYEKEE come from the germline V gene (reference sequence). For the CDR3, the DNA is TGTGCCAGCAGCTTGGGCACCATTCAGCCCCAGCATTTT. This translates into CASSLGTIQPQHF.

The chain carries TRBV7-9 and TRBJ1-2; the match to TRBD1 covers 8 bases. Germline lookup yields CDR1 SEHNR and CDR2 FQNEAQ (reference sequence). The CDR3 consists of 16 residues. V lost 3 bases to trimming and J lost 2 bases; unmatched junction nucleotides: 8. The CDR3 protein is CASSFVQGALNYGYTF. Written as DNA, the CDR3 is TGTGCCAGCAGCTTTGTCCAGGGGGCGCTCAACTATGGCTACACCTTC.

This clonotype was observed a handful of times. This rearrangement joins TRBV4-2 to TRBJ2-7; 9 nucleotides line up with TRBD2. Per germline, CDR1 LGHNA and CDR2 YNFKEQ. The CDR3 sequence is 15 residues long. The trim removed 5 bases at V and 0 bases at J, leaving 5 bases unmatched. DNA for the CDR3: TGTGCCAGCAGCGAGACTAGCGGAACCTCCTACGAGCAGTACTTC. It is translated as CASSETSGTSYEQYF.

This clonotype was observed once. A much larger clone is a single base away; this may be a read error. The chain uses TRBV11-2 and TRBJ2-1; maybe TRBD2 (5 bases). TRBJ2-7 matches the DNA end more closely, so the J call is doubtful. This CDR3 is 13 amino acids long. Germline V lookup: CDR1 SGHAT, CDR2 FQNNGV. The CDR3 nucleotides are TGTGCCAGCAGCTTAGGAGGGTCAAGCGAGCAGTACTTC. Encoded protein: CASSLGGSSEQYF.

The chain is built from TRBV20-1 and TRBJ2-3; TRBD1 aligns across 10 bases. The CDR3 sequence is 14 residues long. CDR1 is DFQATT and CDR2 is SNEGSKA in the germline V gene (reference sequence). The junction had 3 bases not matched to a gene; V was cut back by 5 bases and J by 1 base. CDR3 DNA: TGCAGTGCTCCGGACAGGGGGGGCACAGATACGCAGTATTTT. Translating gives CSAPDRGGTDTQYF.

The rearrangement joins TRBV18 to TRBJ1-1; tentative D call: TRBD1 (5 bases). Germline V lookup: CDR1 KGHSH, CDR2 LQKENI. Trimming cost V 6 bases and J 4 bases, with 15 bases left between them. The CDR3 is 14 residues long. The CDR3 is CASSPAGGFTEAFF. The CDR3 region has the DNA TGTGCCAGCTCCCCGGCGGGGGGGTTCACTGAAGCTTTCTTT. Using reference TRBV18 and TRBJ1-1 for the parts outside the CDR3, the full variable domain is NAGVMQNPRHLVRRRGQEARLRCSPMKGHSHVYWYRQLPEEGLKFMVYLQKENIIDESGMPKERFSAEFPKEGPSILRIQQVVRGDSAAYFCASSPAGGFTEAFFGQGTRLTVV.

This clonotype was detected a few times. DNA of the CDR3: TGTGCCAGCAGTGATGGGACAGGGAACTATGGCTACACCTTC. Encoded protein: CASSDGTGNYGYTF. The chain is built from TRBV25-1 and TRBJ1-2; 9 bases align to TRBD1. Germline CDR1 is MGHDK and CDR2 is SYGVNS. After removal of 3 bases from V and 2 bases from J, the junction contained 1 base not matched to a gene. The CDR3 totals 14 residues.

The chain links TRBV14 to TRBJ2-3; D possibly corresponds to TRBD2 (6 bases). The CDR3 runs to 17 residues. Germline CDR1 SGHDN, CDR2 FVKESK. V lost 3 bases and J lost 6, with 22 bases in between. For the CDR3, the DNA is TGTGCCAGCAGCCACCCCTCCCGGGACTGGCGGTTGGATACGCAGTATTTT. Residues: CASSHPSRDWRLDTQYF.

The V and J genes are TRBV6-1 and TRBJ2-7; possibly TRBD1 for D (6 bases). V dropped 1 base and J dropped 6 bases, with 10 bases sitting between them. Germline V gives CDR1 MNHNS, CDR2 SASEGT. The CDR3 runs 13 residues. CDR3 sequence: CASSEVTGFEQYF. CDR3 DNA sequence: TGTGCCAGCAGTGAAGTAACAGGGTTCGAGCAGTACTTC.

This clonotype turned up a few times. The CDR3 DNA reads TGTGCCACCTCGACTAGCGGGGGAGACACAGATACGCAGTATTTT. Protein: CATSTSGGDTDTQYF. The chain recombines TRBV25-1 with TRBJ2-3, with 12 positions matching TRBD2. The V gene end was trimmed by 10 bases and the J gene end by 2 bases; junction bases not matched to a gene: 7. The CDR3 runs 15 residues. Germline-derived CDR1 and CDR2 are MGHDK and SYGVNS. Together with reference TRBV25-1 and TRBJ2-3, the CDR3 gives the full variable domain: EADIYQTPRYLVIGTGKKITLECSQTMGHDKMYWYQQDPGMELHLIHYSYGVNSTEKGDLSSESTVSRIRTEHFPLTLESARPSHTSQYLCATSTSGGDTDTQYFGPGTRLTVL.

The sample holds many counts of this clonotype. The chain couples TRBV7-3 to TRBJ2-2, with 7 bases fitting TRBD1. The CDR3 length is 13 residues. V gave up 3 bases and J gave up 5 bases; unmatched junction bases: 0. Germline V gene sequence: CDR1 SGHTA, CDR2 FQGTGA. Written as DNA, the CDR3 is TGTGCCAGCAGCTTGACAGGGACCGGGGAGCTGTTTTTT. Protein product: CASSLTGTGELFF.

The sample holds a few counts of this clonotype. The chain combines TRBV3-1 with TRBJ1-1, with D possibly matching TRBD1 (5 bases). V was pared by 8 bases and J by 7 bases, with 11 bases between. The CDR3 is 11 residues long. The V gene's germline CDR1 is LGHDT and CDR2 YNNKEL (reference sequence). DNA of the CDR3: TGTGCCAGCGAGGGAAGGGGTGAAGCTTTCTTT. This encodes CASEGRGEAFF.

The V and J genes are TRBV4-2 and TRBJ1-2; 8 nucleotides line up with TRBD1. This CDR3 spans 17 amino acids. Germline V gene sequence: CDR1 LGHNA, CDR2 YNFKEQ. The junction had 10 bases not matched to a gene; V was cut back by 2 bases and J by 2 bases. Here the CDR3 DNA reads TGTGCCAGCAGCCAATCCTCCGGGACAGGAGGAAACTATGGCTACACCTTC. As protein: CASSQSSGTGGNYGYTF.